This TCR beta chain is from a study of T-cell memory formation after mild COVID-19. About the study: Among the donors, TCR clusters were largely specific to each donor.

This CDR3 region has 14 residues. V gave up 9 bases and J gave up 4 bases; unmatched junction bases: 11. The V gene's germline CDR1 is LNHDA and CDR2 SQIVND (reference sequence). A remark on this clonotype: Its antigen is undetermined.

General study findings and limits: Contracting CD8+ clones were enriched in EMRA, CD4+ mainly in CM and EM. Balance between CD4 and CD8 was seen in clones contracting day 15 to 85, and a CD4+ lean was seen in later expanders.

It was 5'RACE with constant-segment primers that produced the TCR alpha and TCR beta cDNA libraries, which carried sample barcodes and UMIs. TCRdb passed the 5' RACE reads through MiXCR, listing each CDR3 protein once. The sample includes about 270,000 distinct CDR3 sequences, 15% to 20% of them seen just once. Sequencing was carried out using PBMCs or a T cell subset sorted from them (not recorded which). This TCR was sampled from a man in his late teens or twenties who had mild COVID-19 (a few samples of this study predate the infection). Cell type and time point are not known. The V call is TRBV19, the J call TRBJ1-2, with TRBD1 matching 7 bases. Written as DNA, the CDR3 is TGTGCCAGCCGTGACTTTACAGGGGCCTATGGCTACACCTTC. Translated: CASRDFTGAYGYTF. The entire variable domain, with the rest obtained from reference TRBV19 and TRBJ1-2, is as follows: DGGITQSPKYLFRKEGQNVTLSCEQNLNHDAMYWYRQDPGQGLRLIYYSQIVNDFQKGDIAEGYSVSREKKESFPLTVTSAQKNPTAFYLCASRDFTGAYGYTFGSGTRLTVV.